These 9 T cell receptor beta chains came from one sample sequenced in a study of T cells in tuberculosis. Cells were sorted from thawed PBMC rested overnight and stained with GMM-loaded CD1B tetramer, viability dye and anti-CD3. CD1B tetramers were loaded with Rhodococcus equi-derived C32 glucose monomycolate. Measured with immunoSEQ multiplex PCR; TCRdb has only the in-frame clones, and not every one. The table includes tens of thousands of clones, around 90% detected once. The specimen sequenced was CD1b-GMM tetramer-negative cells sorted from PBMCs. Receptors originate from an adult woman with latent tuberculosis.

V usage is TRBV5-1 and J usage is TRBJ1-1; 10 nucleotides agree with TRBD1. The J segment lost 3 bases and the V segment lost 9 bases, leaving 11 bases of the junction unmatched. The length of the CDR3 is 15 residues. Germline V gene sequence: CDR1 SGHRS, CDR2 YFSETQ. CDR3 protein: CATKAGTGVHTEAFF. CDR3 bases: TGCGCCACCAAGGCCGGGACAGGGGTGCACACTGAAGCTTTCTTT.

The gene calls are TRBV12-5 and TRBJ2-1; 10 nucleotides match TRBD2. Per the germline V gene, CDR1 is LGHNT and CDR2 is FRNRAP. This CDR3 is built from 17 residues. The trim removed 5 bases at V and 2 bases at J, leaving 9 bases unmatched. The DNA for the CDR3 is TGTGCTAGTGGTCTAACAGCGGGGGGGCAAGCCTACAATGAGCAGTTCTTC. Its protein is CASGLTAGGQAYNEQFF.

The rearrangement joins TRBV11-1 to TRBJ1-1; 7 nucleotides align to TRBD1. V gave up 3 bases and J gave up 4 bases; unmatched junction bases: 2. Germline V lookup: CDR1 SGHAT, CDR2 FQDESV (reference sequence). The length of the CDR3 is 13 residues. CDR3 amino acids: CASSFYRGTEAFF. The CDR3 DNA is TGTGCCAGCAGCTTCTACAGGGGCACTGAAGCTTTCTTT.

This clone was recorded once. The chain is built from TRBV10-2 and TRBJ2-4, with D possibly TRBD1 on 5 matching bases. Per the germline V gene, CDR1 is WSHSY and CDR2 is SAAADI. Trimming shortened V by 3 bases and J by 0 bases, and 6 bases separated the two germline ends. The CDR3 has 14 residues. The CDR3 loop reads CASSDQGAKNIQYF. The CDR3 DNA follows: TGCGCCAGCAGTGATCAGGGAGCCAAAAACATTCAGTACTTC.

Of note for this clone: Other nucleotide sequences from this sample produce the same CDR3. CDR3 sequence: CASSLDRDYGYTF. The CDR3 DNA follows: TGCGCCAGCAGCTTAGACAGGGACTATGGCTACACCTTC. The chain uses TRBV5-1 and TRBJ1-2; 7 positions agree with TRBD1. The CDR3 runs 13 residues. Germline V gene sequence: CDR1 SGHRS, CDR2 YFSETQ. With 2 bases clipped from V and 3 bases from J, the junction kept 1 base outside the gene matches.

The J gene is TRBJ2-7, the V gene TRBV10-3, with D possibly matching TRBD2 (5 bases). This CDR3 spans 13 amino acids. V gave up 2 bases and J gave up 2 bases, with 7 bases separating them. Germline-derived CDR1 and CDR2 are ENHRY and SYGVKD. CDR3 bases: TGTGCCATCAGTGAGCGGGGTACCTACGAGCAGTACGTC. It translates to CAISERGTYEQYV.

The V and J genes are TRBV12-5 and TRBJ1-2; tentative D call: TRBD1 (5 bases). The CDR3 totals 13 residues. Trimming took 3 bases from V and 5 from J, leaving 10 bases between them. CDR1 is LGHNT and CDR2 is FRNRAP in the germline V gene. CDR3 nucleotides: TGTGCTAGTGGTTTTACCGCAGGGTATGGCTACACCTTC. It translates to CASGFTAGYGYTF.

The V call is TRBV5-6, the J call TRBJ2-5; D is possibly TRBD2 (6 bases). The CDR3 consists of 15 residues. Germline loops: CDR1 SGHDT, CDR2 YYEEEE. Trimming shortened V by 0 bases and J by 1 base, and 10 bases separated the two germline ends. The CDR3 is CASSLAGDLQETQYF. For the CDR3, the DNA is TGTGCCAGCAGCTTGGCGGGGGACCTCCAAGAGACCCAGTACTTC.

This rearrangement joins TRBV6-1 to TRBJ1-1; D is possibly TRBD1 (6 bases). V lost 2 bases and J lost 0, with 13 bases in between. Germline V gene data show CDR1 as MNHNS and CDR2 as SASEGT. CDR3 length equals 16 residues. The CDR3: CASSERGGRLNTEAFF. The CDR3 region has the DNA TGTGCCAGCAGTGAACGGGGGGGCCGTTTGAACACTGAAGCTTTCTTT.